This T cell receptor beta chain comes out of a study of long-term antiretroviral therapy in people with HIV. Sequencing relied on immunoSEQ assay v3.0, run at survey level. Repertoires were generated with immunoSEQ multiplex PCR, while TCRdb's copy carries only in-frame clones and drops some. This sample carries approximately 25,000 clones, 70% to 85% of them seen once, and the ten largest clones take about 10%. The CDR3 sequence is 12 residues long. The V gene end was trimmed by 1 base and the J gene end by 4 bases; junction bases not matched to a gene: 1. CDR1 is SQVTM, CDR2 ANQGSEA, per germline. Sequences were derived from unsorted PBMCs, sampled 0.8 years before starting antiretroviral therapy. J is TRBJ2-7 and V is TRBV29-1; 7 nucleotides agree with TRBD2. This clonotype was sampled from a man in his late teens or twenties with HIV. The CDR3, as DNA: TGCAGCGTTGAAGCTAGCGGTTACGAGCAGTACTTC. Translation gives CSVEASGYEQYF.